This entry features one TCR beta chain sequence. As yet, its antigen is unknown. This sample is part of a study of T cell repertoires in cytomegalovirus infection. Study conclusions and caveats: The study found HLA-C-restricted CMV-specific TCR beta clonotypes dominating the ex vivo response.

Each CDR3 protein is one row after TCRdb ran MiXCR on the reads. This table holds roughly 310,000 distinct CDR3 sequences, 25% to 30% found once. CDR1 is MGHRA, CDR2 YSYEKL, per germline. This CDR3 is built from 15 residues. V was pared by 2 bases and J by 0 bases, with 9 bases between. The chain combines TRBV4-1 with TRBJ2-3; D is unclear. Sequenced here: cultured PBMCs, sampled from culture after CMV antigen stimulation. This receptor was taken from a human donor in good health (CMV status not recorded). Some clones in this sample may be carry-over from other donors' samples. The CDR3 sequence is CASSQTQTSTDTQYF. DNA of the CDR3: TGCGCCAGCAGCCAAACCCAGACTAGCACAGATACGCAGTATTTT.